Detailed here is one TCR beta chain. V lost 5 bases and J 2 bases, leaving 7 bases between the germline ends. There are 14 residues in the CDR3. In germline, CDR1 is SGHAT, CDR2 FQDESV (reference sequence). In the study's own analysis: From reference gene primer amplification, estimates of nucleated cell counts were derived. TCRdb's table, derived via immunoSEQ multiplex PCR, lists solely in-frame clones and lacks some. The V and J calls and the clone size are those of that table, but D and trimming were determined from the DNA. Here the sample spans 220,000 or so clones, 80% to 95% being singletons. This specimen belongs to a study of blood T cell repertoires in COVID-19. On the study more broadly: From the United States, Italy and Spain came samples of acute and convalescent COVID-19. T cells, B-cell-depleted T cells, or PBMCs supplied cDNA or gDNA.

This rearrangement joins TRBV11-1 to TRBJ1-6; D gene ambiguous. The source is a man aged 60-69 years with COVID-19, enrolled during active disease. The sample consisted of peripheral blood. CDR3 in amino acids: CASSRSTYNSPLHF. As DNA, the CDR3 is TGTGCCAGCAGCCGAAGCACCTATAATTCACCCCTCCACTTT. Supplemented by reference TRBV11-1 and TRBJ1-6, the full variable domain reads EAEVAQSPRYKITEKSQAVAFWCDPISGHATLYWYRQILGQGPELLVQFQDESVVDDSQLPKDRFSAERLKGVDSTLKIQPAELGDSAMYLCASSRSTYNSPLHFGNGTRLTVT.